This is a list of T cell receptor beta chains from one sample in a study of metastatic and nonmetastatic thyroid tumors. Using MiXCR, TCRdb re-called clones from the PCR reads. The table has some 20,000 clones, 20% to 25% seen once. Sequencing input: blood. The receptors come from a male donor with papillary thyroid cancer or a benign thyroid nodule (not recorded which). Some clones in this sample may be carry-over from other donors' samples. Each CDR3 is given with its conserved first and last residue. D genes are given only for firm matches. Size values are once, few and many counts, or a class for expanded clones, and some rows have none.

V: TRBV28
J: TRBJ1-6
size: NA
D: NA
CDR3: CASSTDPGPFSPLHF
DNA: TGTGCCAGCAGTACAGACCCCGGGCCCTTTTCACCCCTCCACTTT

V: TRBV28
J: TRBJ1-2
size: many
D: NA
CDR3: CASSRLLGRGGYTF
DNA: TGTGCCAGCAGCCGACTCTTGGGTAGGGGCGGCTACACCTTC

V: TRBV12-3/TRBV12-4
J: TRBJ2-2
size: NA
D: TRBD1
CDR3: CASSKTGGNTGELFF
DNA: TGTGCCAGCAGCAAGACAGGGGGAAACACCGGGGAGCTGTTTTTT

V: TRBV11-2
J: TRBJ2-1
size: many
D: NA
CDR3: CASSLVGVSSYNEQFF
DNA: TGTGCCAGCAGCTTAGTCGGTGTAAGCTCCTACAATGAGCAGTTCTTC

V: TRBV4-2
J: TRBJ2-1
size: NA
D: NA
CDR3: CASSPIWGSYNEQFF
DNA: TGTGCCAGCAGCCCCATTTGGGGGTCCTACAATGAGCAGTTCTTC

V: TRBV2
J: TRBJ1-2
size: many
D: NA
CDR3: CASSATVSPVSGYTF
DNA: TGTGCCAGCAGTGCGACAGTCTCTCCTGTATCGGGCTACACCTTC

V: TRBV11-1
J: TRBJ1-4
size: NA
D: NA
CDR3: CASSLSQRFGEKLFF
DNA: TGTGCCAGCAGCTTAAGTCAGCGGTTCGGTGAGAAACTGTTTTTT

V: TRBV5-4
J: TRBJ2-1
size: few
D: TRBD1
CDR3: CAGSLRTGGSNEQFF
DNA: TGTGCCGGCAGCTTGCGAACAGGGGGGAGTAATGAGCAGTTCTTC

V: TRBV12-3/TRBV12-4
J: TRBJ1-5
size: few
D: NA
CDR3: CASTVDGQPQHF
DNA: TGTGCCAGCACCGTTGATGGTCAGCCCCAGCATTTT

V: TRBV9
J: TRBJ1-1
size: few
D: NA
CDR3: CASSVDTYPDTEAFF
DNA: TGTGCCAGCAGCGTAGATACCTACCCGGACACTGAAGCTTTCTTT

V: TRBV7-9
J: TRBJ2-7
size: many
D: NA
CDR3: CASGGSYEQYF
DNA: TGTGCCTCCGGGGGCTCCTACGAGCAGTACTTC

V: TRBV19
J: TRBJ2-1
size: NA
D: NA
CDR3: CASADGPYNEQFF
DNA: TGTGCCAGTGCGGATGGTCCCTACAATGAGCAGTTCTTC

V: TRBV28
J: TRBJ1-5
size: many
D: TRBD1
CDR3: CASSGDRDNQPQHF
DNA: TGTGCCAGCAGTGGTGACAGGGACAATCAGCCCCAGCATTTT

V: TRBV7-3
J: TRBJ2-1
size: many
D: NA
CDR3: CASSLGTNYNEQFF
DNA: TGTGCCAGCAGCTTAGGGACAAATTACAATGAGCAGTTCTTC

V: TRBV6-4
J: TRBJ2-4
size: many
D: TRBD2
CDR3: CASNGRLAGVAKNIQYF
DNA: TGTGCCAGCAACGGAAGACTAGCGGGAGTGGCCAAAAACATTCAGTACTTC

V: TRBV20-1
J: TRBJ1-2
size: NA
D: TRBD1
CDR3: CSASVVRGPDGYTF
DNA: TGCAGTGCTAGTGTTGTCAGGGGGCCGGATGGCTACACCTTC

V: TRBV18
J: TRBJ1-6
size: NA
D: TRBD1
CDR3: CASSDRGLDNSPLHF
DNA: TGTGCCAGTTCGGACAGGGGTTTGGATAATTCACCCCTCCACTTT